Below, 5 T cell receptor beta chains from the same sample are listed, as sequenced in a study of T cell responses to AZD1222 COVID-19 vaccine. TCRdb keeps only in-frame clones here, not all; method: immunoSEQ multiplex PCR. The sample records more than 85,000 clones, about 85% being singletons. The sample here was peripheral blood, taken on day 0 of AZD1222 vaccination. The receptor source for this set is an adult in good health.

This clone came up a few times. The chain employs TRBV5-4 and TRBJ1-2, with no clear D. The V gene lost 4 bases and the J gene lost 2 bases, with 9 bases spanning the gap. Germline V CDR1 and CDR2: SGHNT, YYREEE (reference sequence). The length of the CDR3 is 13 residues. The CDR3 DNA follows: TGTGCCAGCAGCCCGGCCAGGAACTATGGCTACACCTTC. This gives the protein CASSPARNYGYTF. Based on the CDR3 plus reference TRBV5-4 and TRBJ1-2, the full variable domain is ETGVTQSPTHLIKTRGQQVTLRCSSQSGHNTVSWYQQALGQGPQFIFQYYREEENGRGNFPPRFSGLQFPNYSSELNVNALELDDSALYLCASSPARNYGYTFGSGTRLTVV.

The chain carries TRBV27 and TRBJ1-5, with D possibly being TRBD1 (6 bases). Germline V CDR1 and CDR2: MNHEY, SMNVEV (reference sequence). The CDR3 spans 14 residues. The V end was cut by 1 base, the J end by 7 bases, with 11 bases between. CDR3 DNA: TGTGCCAGCAGTTTATTCAGGGGAGGCCAGCCCCAGCATTTT. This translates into CASSLFRGGQPQHF.

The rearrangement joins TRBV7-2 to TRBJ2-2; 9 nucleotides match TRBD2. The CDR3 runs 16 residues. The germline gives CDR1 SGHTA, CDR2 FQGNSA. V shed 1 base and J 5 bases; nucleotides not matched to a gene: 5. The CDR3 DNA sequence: TGTGCCAGCAGCTTAGAGGGACTAGCCAGGACCGGGGAGCTGTTTTTT. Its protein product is CASSLEGLARTGELFF.

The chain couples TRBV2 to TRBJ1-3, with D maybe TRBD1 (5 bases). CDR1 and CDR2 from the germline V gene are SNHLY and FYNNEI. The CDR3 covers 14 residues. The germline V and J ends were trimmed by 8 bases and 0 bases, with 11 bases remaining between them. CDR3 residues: CASLTGLSGNTIYF. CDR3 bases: TGTGCCAGCCTGACGGGGCTCTCTGGAAACACCATATATTTT.

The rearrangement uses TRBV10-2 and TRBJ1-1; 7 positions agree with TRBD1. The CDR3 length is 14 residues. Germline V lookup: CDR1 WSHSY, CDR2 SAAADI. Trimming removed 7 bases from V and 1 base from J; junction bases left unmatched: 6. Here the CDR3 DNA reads TGCGCCAGCATACCCAGGACAGGGAACACTGAAGCTTTCTTT. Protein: CASIPRTGNTEAFF.